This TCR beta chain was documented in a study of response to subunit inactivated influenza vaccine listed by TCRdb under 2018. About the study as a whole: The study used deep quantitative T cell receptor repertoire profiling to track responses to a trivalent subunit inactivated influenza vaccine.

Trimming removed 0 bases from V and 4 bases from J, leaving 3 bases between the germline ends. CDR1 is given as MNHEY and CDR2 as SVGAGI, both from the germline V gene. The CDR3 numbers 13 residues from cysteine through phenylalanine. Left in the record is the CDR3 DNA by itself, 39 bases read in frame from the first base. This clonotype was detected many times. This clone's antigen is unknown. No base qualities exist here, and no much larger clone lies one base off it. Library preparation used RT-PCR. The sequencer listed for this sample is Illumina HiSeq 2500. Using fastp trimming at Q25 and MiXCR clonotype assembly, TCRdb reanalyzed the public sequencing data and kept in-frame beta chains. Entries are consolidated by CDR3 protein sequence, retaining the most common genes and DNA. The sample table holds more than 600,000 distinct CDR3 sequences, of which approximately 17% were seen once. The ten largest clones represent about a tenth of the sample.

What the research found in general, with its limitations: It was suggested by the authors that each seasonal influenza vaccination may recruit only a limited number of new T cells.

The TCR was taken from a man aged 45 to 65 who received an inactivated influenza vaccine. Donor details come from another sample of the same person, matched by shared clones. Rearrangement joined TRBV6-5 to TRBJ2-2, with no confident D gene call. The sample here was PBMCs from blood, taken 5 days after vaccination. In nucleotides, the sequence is TGTGCCAGCAGTTACTCTGGCACCGGGGAGCTGTTTTTT. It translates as CASSYSGTGELFF.